This T cell receptor (beta chain) was sequenced in a study of response to subunit inactivated influenza vaccine. One entry per CDR3 protein, called by TCRdb with MiXCR from the RT-PCR reads. The table shows 500,000 to 550,000 distinct CDR3 sequences, with roughly 25% occurring only once. This clonotype was counted a few times. The CDR3 is 16 residues long. Germline V CDR1 and CDR2: KGHDR, SFDVKD. V shed 3 bases and J 5 bases; nucleotides not matched to a gene: 9. This sample also appeared in a second study, on T cells expressing NK-cell markers. This second study says: UMIs accompanied the 5'RACE template switching by which TCR beta cDNA was made. Sorting in several experiments was restricted by an anti-gamma-delta TCR antibody to alpha-beta TCR T cells. CD8+ T cells in 5 or 6 donors included dominant NKG2C+ clonotypes at roughly 1.0-7.0%. Once again these clonotypes came out on top in the CD3+CD56-NKG2C+ fraction of several donors.

The chain uses TRBV24-1 and TRBJ2-1, with 7 bases fitting TRBD2. The sequence was collected from a man between 45 and 60 years old who received an inactivated influenza vaccine. Sequencing was performed on CD4+ T cells sorted from PBMCs, taken 12 days after vaccination. CDR3 coding DNA: TGTGCCACCAGTGATAGTCGGCTAGGGAGGGACAATGAGCAGTTCTTC. Protein product: CATSDSRLGRDNEQFF.